The 9 T cell receptor beta chains reported below all come from one sample, sequenced in a study of T cell responses to AZD1222 COVID-19 vaccine. Profiling relied on immunoSEQ multiplex PCR, and the TCRdb table lists in-frame clones only, not all of them. The sample includes 100,000 to 150,000 clones, about 89% seen only once; the top ten take 3.5% to 5%. The sequences come from peripheral blood, collected on day 0 of AZD1222 vaccination. These receptors were collected from an adult in good health.

This rearrangement joins TRBV6-5 to TRBJ1-5; the D gene is possibly TRBD1 (5 bases). V was clipped by 5 bases and J by 4 bases, with 15 bases between them. CDR3 length: 15 residues. The germline CDR1 and CDR2 sequences are MNHEY and SVGAGI. The CDR3, as DNA: TGTGCCAGCAGTCCTTCGGGGGGATGGAATCAGCCCCAGCATTTT. Translating it yields CASSPSGGWNQPQHF.

This chain connects TRBV10-3 to TRBJ2-7; D is undetermined. Germline V CDR1 and CDR2: ENHRY, SYGVKD. V lost 0 bases to trimming and J lost 4 bases, with 16 bases between them. The CDR3 is made up of 16 amino acids. The CDR3, as DNA: TGTGCCATCAGTGAGTCGGGCGGTAGCAGCAGATACGAGCAGTACTTC. It codes for CAISESGGSSRYEQYF.

V gene TRBV30 combines with J gene TRBJ1-3; 9 nucleotides agree with TRBD1. The V gene end was trimmed by 3 bases and the J gene end by 0 bases; junction bases not matched to a gene: 3. CDR1 is GTSNPN and CDR2 is SVGIG in the germline V gene (reference sequence). This CDR3 has 15 amino acids. CDR3 residues: CAWRPGQGSGNTIYF. CDR3 bases: TGTGCCTGGAGGCCGGGACAGGGCTCTGGAAACACCATATATTTT.

The J gene is TRBJ2-1, the V gene TRBV9; D tentatively reads TRBD1 or TRBD2 (6 bases each). Germline loops: CDR1 SGDLS, CDR2 YYNGEE. Between the trimmed V and J ends, which lost 0 bases and 2 bases, there was a span of 9 bases. CDR3 length: 15 amino acids. CDR3 amino acids: CASSVAGAAYNEQFF. CDR3 sequence (DNA): TGTGCCAGCAGCGTAGCGGGGGCCGCCTACAATGAGCAGTTCTTC.

The chain links TRBV7-2 to TRBJ2-1; D call uncertain. The length of the CDR3 is 15 residues. Germline CDR1 and CDR2: SGHTA and FQGNSA. Between the trimmed V and J ends, which lost 1 base and 4 bases, there was a span of 11 bases. CDR3 sequence reads: CASSLVVEGYNEQFF. In nucleotides, the CDR3 is TGTGCCAGCAGCTTAGTGGTCGAAGGATACAATGAGCAGTTCTTC.

The rearrangement joins TRBV6-5 to TRBJ1-2; 11 positions match TRBD1. This CDR3 has 15 amino acids. V was clipped by 2 bases and J by 5 bases; unmatched bases: 4. CDR1 is MNHEY, CDR2 SVGAGI, per germline. CDR3: CASSYQGQGGYGYTF. CDR3 DNA sequence: TGTGCCAGCAGTTACCAGGGACAGGGGGGGTATGGCTACACCTTC.

The rearrangement uses TRBV28 and TRBJ1-2; D uncertain. Trimming left V 1 base short and J 12 bases short, with 9 bases between. The germline V gene encodes CDR1 MDHEN and CDR2 SYDVKM. The length of the CDR3 is 11 residues. For the CDR3, the DNA is TGTGCCAGCAGTTTATTCGGGCCCCACACCTTC. It codes for CASSLFGPHTF.

The chain combines TRBV19 with TRBJ1-2; a weak D match, TRBD1 (6 bases). The CDR3 has 15 amino acids. V dropped 2 bases and J dropped 14 bases, with 24 bases sitting between them. Germline-derived CDR1 and CDR2 are LNHDA and SQIVND (reference sequence). CDR3 residues: CASSIRRDTRGRKTF. In DNA form, the CDR3 reads TGTGCCAGTAGTATACGTCGGGACACCCGGGGAAGGAAGACCTTC.

The chain combines TRBV28 with TRBJ2-7, with TRBD2 matching 10 bases. Per the germline V gene, CDR1 is MDHEN and CDR2 is SYDVKM. CDR3 length equals 16 residues. Trimming took 2 bases from V and 3 from J; bases not matched to a gene: 7. CDR3 region: CASSLRGAGGLYEQYF. As DNA, the CDR3 is TGTGCCAGCAGTTTACGGGGAGCGGGGGGGCTCTACGAGCAGTACTTC.